This note documents a single T cell receptor (beta chain) sequence. From germline, CDR1 is LGHNA and CDR2 YSLEER. V was shortened by 3 bases and J by 0 bases, with 15 bases between the two germline ends. This CDR3 comprises 17 residues. The data originate from a study of cytomegalovirus exposure and HLA in healthy donors. Use of 60 Vbeta and 13 Jbeta primers characterized the PCR. The protocol was immunoSEQ multiplex PCR, while the TCRdb copy is restricted to in-frame clones and leaves out a portion. The sample has roughly 190,000 clones; 80% are singletons. The chain recombines TRBV4-3 with TRBJ2-1; D possibly corresponds to TRBD2 (5 bases). Sequencing was performed on PBMCs. The TCR was taken from a man aged 40-55 years in good health and CMV-seropositive. The CDR3 here is CASSQDGLASSYNEQFF. Here the CDR3 DNA reads TGCGCCAGCAGCCAGGACGGACTCGCAAGCTCCTACAATGAGCAGTTCTTC.